This TCR beta chain was recorded in a study of PD-L1 blockade in urothelial cancer. Produced via immunoSEQ multiplex PCR; TCRdb's table is partial and in-frame only. The sample records about 110,000 clones, 80% to 95% being singletons. Time point meaning: peripheral blood 6 weeks after treatment start. The source material was PBMCs, sampled around atezolizumab (anti-PD-L1) treatment. This sequence originates from a man aged 55 to 70 with urothelial cancer.

In DNA form, the CDR3 reads TGCGCCAGCAGCACAGGACAGGTCATGAACACTGAAGCTTTCTTT. Its translation is CASSTGQVMNTEAFF. The rearrangement joins TRBV5-1 to TRBJ1-1; 7 bases line up with TRBD1. CDR1 SGHRS and CDR2 YFSETQ come from the germline V gene. V lost 4 bases to trimming and J lost 0 bases; unmatched junction nucleotides: 6. CDR3 size: 15 residues.